A selection of T cell receptor beta chains follows, all from one sample in a study of beta chain features in type 1 diabetes. Clones were sequenced by immunoSEQ multiplex PCR, and TCRdb holds only the in-frame ones, with some missing. Of 250,000 to 350,000 clones in the sample, 11% to 15% were seen once. The material sequenced was central memory CD4+ T cells from blood. All receptors come from a man aged 25 to 45 in good health. CDR3s include the opening cysteine and the closing phenylalanine or tryptophan. Each record gives: clone size, V gene, D gene, J gene, CDR3 length, CDR3 protein, CDR3 DNA. D genes are given only for firm matches. Expanded clones get a size class; other rows say once, few or many, or leave the size out.

-	TRBV5-1	TRBD2	TRBJ2-3	17	CASSLQTSGTSTDTQYF	TGCGCCAGCAGCCTACAGACTAGCGGTACTAGCACAGATACGCAGTATTTT
-	TRBV9	-	TRBJ1-3	14	CASSVGLSGNTIYF	TGTGCCAGCAGCGTGGGTCTCTCTGGAAACACCATATATTTT
-	TRBV11-3	TRBD2	TRBJ2-3	15	CASSSLAGYQDTQYF	TGTGCCAGCAGTTCACTAGCGGGATACCAGGATACGCAGTATTTT
-	TRBV11-2	-	TRBJ2-3	15	CASSLDEATTDTQYF	TGTGCCAGCAGCTTAGACGAGGCTACCACAGATACGCAGTATTTT
many	TRBV7-9	-	TRBJ2-7	11	CASSRGDEQYF	TGTGCCAGCTCCCGGGGAGACGAGCAGTACTTC
-	TRBV5-4	-	TRBJ2-7	14	CASSFGGGVYEQYF	TGTGCCAGCAGCTTCGGAGGAGGGGTCTACGAGCAGTACTTC
few	TRBV7-3	-	TRBJ2-2	14	CASSLASNTGELFF	TGTGCCAGCAGCTTAGCTAGTAACACCGGGGAGCTGTTTTTT
-	TRBV7-2	-	TRBJ2-1	13	CASSPQVRGQGFF	TGTGCCAGCAGCCCCCAGGTGCGGGGCCAGGGGTTCTTC
few	TRBV14	TRBD2	TRBJ2-1	17	CASSQFAGTTSYNEQFF	TGTGCCAGCAGCCAATTCGCCGGGACTACTTCCTACAATGAGCAGTTCTTC
few	TRBV7-8	-	TRBJ1-1	15	CASSLAQVGDTEAFF	TGTGCCAGCAGCTTAGCGCAGGTCGGAGACACTGAAGCTTTCTTT
-	TRBV5-1	-	TRBJ2-6	15	CASSLQPSGANVLTF	TGCGCCAGCAGCCTACAACCCTCTGGGGCCAACGTCCTGACTTTC
-	TRBV5-1	TRBD1	TRBJ2-5	14	CASSASDRGETQYF	TGCGCCAGCAGCGCCTCGGACAGGGGAGAGACCCAGTACTTC
-	TRBV5-4	-	TRBJ2-3	14	CASSSSGGTDTQYF	TGTGCCAGCAGCTCCAGTGGCGGAACAGATACGCAGTATTTT
-	TRBV15	-	TRBJ2-1	13	CATSRVRGYEQFF	TGTGCCACCAGCAGAGTTCGGGGCTATGAGCAGTTCTTC
-	TRBV9	-	TRBJ2-3	15	CASSDRGASTDTQYF	TGTGCCAGCAGCGACCGCGGGGCTAGCACAGATACGCAGTATTTT
-	TRBV7-7	-	TRBJ2-3	14	CASSQGSYTDTQYF	TGTGCCAGCAGCCAGGGCAGCTACACAGATACGCAGTATTTT
few	TRBV5-1	-	TRBJ2-3	13	CASSFGSTDTQYF	TGCGCCAGCAGCTTTGGGTCCACAGATACGCAGTATTTT
-	TRBV27	-	TRBJ2-3	17	CASSLMVRGASTDTQYF	TGTGCCAGCAGTTTAATGGTCCGGGGGGCTAGCACAGATACGCAGTATTTT
-	TRBV27	TRBD1	TRBJ2-5	13	CASKQGSQETQYF	TGTGCCAGCAAACAGGGGTCACAAGAGACCCAGTACTTC
few	TRBV5-1	TRBD2	TRBJ2-7	14	CASSLSGATYEQYF	TGCGCCAGCAGCCTTAGCGGGGCCACCTACGAGCAGTACTTC
-	TRBV5-1	-	TRBJ2-2	14	CASTHRGGTGELFF	TGCGCCAGCACCCACAGGGGAGGTACCGGGGAGCTGTTTTTT
once	TRBV19	-	TRBJ2-1	15	CASSRESGILNEQFF	TGTGCCAGTAGTAGAGAATCCGGGATCCTAAATGAGCAGTTCTTC
-	TRBV7-2	TRBD2	TRBJ2-6	19	CASSLGLAGGFSGANVLTF	TGTGCCAGCAGCTTAGGACTAGCGGGAGGTTTTTCTGGGGCCAACGTCCTGACTTTC
few	TRBV18	-	TRBJ1-2	13	CASSPVGDYGYTF	TGTGCCAGCTCACCGGTAGGGGACTATGGCTACACCTTC
few	TRBV7-2	-	TRBJ2-7	12	CASSRGGDLLYF	TGTGCCAGCAGCAGGGGGGGAGACTTACTCTACTTC
-	TRBV27	-	TRBJ2-1	15	CASSYSSQPYNEQFF	TGTGCCAGCAGTTACTCTTCACAGCCTTACAATGAGCAGTTCTTC
-	TRBV7-2	-	TRBJ2-2	16	CASSLGGKLGTGELFF	TGTGCCAGCAGCTTAGGAGGGAAGTTGGGCACCGGGGAGCTGTTTTTT
-	TRBV5-1	-	TRBJ2-1	14	CASRSEASSKRWFF	TGCGCCAGCAGATCCGAAGCTAGCTCCAAAAGGTGGTTCTTC
-	TRBV18	-	TRBJ2-5	14	CASSPGPKQETQYF	TGTGCCAGCTCACCCGGACCAAAACAAGAGACCCAGTACTTC
-	TRBV6-1	TRBD1	TRBJ2-3	15	CASSGTGIHTDTQYF	TGTGCCAGCAGCGGGACAGGGATCCACACAGATACGCAGTATTTT
few	TRBV10-1	-	TRBJ1-1	14	CASSDGGTNTEAFF	TGCGCCAGCAGTGACGGCGGGACGAACACTGAAGCTTTCTTT
few	TRBV7-7	-	TRBJ2-1	16	CASSSGAGSSYNEQFF	TGTGCTAGCAGTAGTGGGGCAGGGAGTTCCTACAATGAGCAGTTCTTC
-	TRBV7-2	-	TRBJ2-5	13	CASRPGVTETQYF	TGTGCCAGCAGGCCAGGAGTAACCGAGACCCAGTACTTC
-	TRBV6-6	TRBD1	TRBJ1-2	14	CASSQGAEFYGYTF	TGTGCCAGCAGCCAGGGGGCGGAGTTCTATGGCTACACCTTC
few	TRBV5-6	-	TRBJ2-1	14	CASSLTSIVIEQFF	TGTGCCAGCAGCTTGACGAGTATCGTAATCGAGCAGTTCTTC
-	TRBV7-3	-	TRBJ1-1	13	CASSLLRNSEAFF	TGTGCCAGCAGCTTACTCAGGAACTCTGAAGCTTTCTTT
few	TRBV4-3	TRBD2	TRBJ2-3	17	CASSQGATSGAAETQYF	TGCGCCAGCAGCCAAGGGGCGACTAGCGGGGCCGCGGAGACGCAGTATTTT
many	TRBV6-6	TRBD2	TRBJ2-3	11	CASASGDTQYF	TGTGCCAGCGCTAGCGGAGATACGCAGTATTTT
few	TRBV4-3	TRBD2	TRBJ2-6	20	CASSQDSGLAGYSGANVLTF	TGCGCCAGCAGCCAAGACTCGGGACTAGCGGGATACTCTGGGGCCAACGTCCTGACTTTC
-	TRBV10-2	-	TRBJ1-1	14	CASSEKGGDTEAFF	TGCGCCAGCAGTGAAAAGGGAGGGGACACTGAAGCTTTCTTT
-	TRBV10-3	-	TRBJ2-1	12	CASSESVDEQFF	TGTGCCAGCAGTGAAAGTGTGGATGAGCAGTTCTTC
-	TRBV7-2	TRBD2	TRBJ2-3	16	CASSSTSGLITDTQYF	TGTGCCAGCAGCTCGACTAGCGGGTTGATCACAGATACGCAGTATTTT